This passage covers 18 T cell receptor beta chains from one sample sequenced in a study of T cell changes during pregnancy in multiple sclerosis. Sequenced by immunoSEQ multiplex PCR; TCRdb stores in-frame clones only, minus some. The data contain 30,000 to 50,000 clones, about 90% of them singletons. Sequencing was performed on CD4+ T cells from peripheral blood mononuclear cells, taken in the third trimester of pregnancy. All receptors come from a female donor with multiple sclerosis, enrolled in a pregnancy study.

Points on this clone: The germline gene is not matched at one end of the junction; a read error may be the cause. In DNA, the CDR3 is TGTGCCAGCAGCTTGAGCCTACCTACAGGGTTCGGGCCGTACTTT. Its protein is CASSLSLPTGFGPYF. The V call is TRBV7-9, the J call TRBJ1-1; D possibly corresponds to TRBD1 (6 bases). CDR3 length: 15 amino acids. CDR1 SEHNR and CDR2 FQNEAQ come from the germline V gene (reference sequence).

The chain is built from TRBV2 and TRBJ2-4, with D possibly matching TRBD2 (6 bases). The CDR3 runs to 18 residues. The germline V and J ends were trimmed by 4 bases and 1 base, with 20 bases remaining between them. The germline CDR1 and CDR2 sequences are SNHLY and FYNNEI. CDR3 DNA sequence: TGTGCCAGCAGTGTGCGGGGTGGGATTTCAGGGGCCAAAAACATTCAGTACTTC. Encoded protein: CASSVRGGISGAKNIQYF.

This chain connects TRBV7-9 to TRBJ2-5; tentatively, D is TRBD1 (7 bases). V was trimmed by 3 bases and J by 8 bases, leaving 19 bases between them. Per the germline V gene, CDR1 is SEHNR and CDR2 is FQNEAQ (reference sequence). The CDR3 runs 15 residues. Here the CDR3 reads CASSFLQGTRVTQYF. CDR3 nucleotide sequence: TGTGCCAGCAGCTTCCTACAGGGGACTCGGGTAACCCAGTACTTC.

This clone was seen just once. The V gene is TRBV18, the J gene TRBJ2-1, with 8 bases lining up with TRBD2. Germline CDR1 reads KGHSH; CDR2 reads LQKENI. The J segment lost 5 bases and the V segment lost 3 bases, leaving 6 bases of the junction unmatched. The CDR3 contains 15 residues. DNA for the CDR3: TGTGCCAGCTCACCCTTAGCGGGATCAAACAATGAGCAGTTCTTC. Protein: CASSPLAGSNNEQFF.

The chain uses TRBV10-1 and TRBJ2-1, with 8 positions matching TRBD2. Germline V gives CDR1 WNHNN, CDR2 SYGVQD (reference sequence). The J segment lost 5 bases and the V segment lost 2 bases, leaving 5 bases of the junction unmatched. The CDR3 has 15 amino acids. This CDR3 reads CASSEGLANHNEQFF. The DNA of the CDR3 is TGCGCCAGCAGTGAGGGACTAGCCAATCACAATGAGCAGTTCTTC.

The J gene is TRBJ2-7, the V gene TRBV9; TRBD2 matches 12 bases. After removal of 2 bases from V and 2 bases from J, the junction contained 20 bases not matched to a gene. Germline V CDR1 and CDR2: SGDLS, YYNGEE. The CDR3 spans 21 residues. The CDR3 DNA follows: TGTGCCAGCAGCGTCTCGTCCGTGTCAGGGCAACTAGCGGGAGGCCCCTACGAGCAGTACTTC. This codes for CASSVSSVSGQLAGGPYEQYF.

The rearrangement uses TRBV19 and TRBJ2-1; D is undetermined. Germline V lookup: CDR1 LNHDA, CDR2 SQIVND (reference sequence). The germline V and J ends were trimmed by 7 bases and 5 bases, with 15 bases remaining between them. The CDR3 covers 14 residues. DNA for the CDR3: TGTGCCAGTAAAGTGCAGGTTGCCGACAATGAGCAGTTCTTC. Protein: CASKVQVADNEQFF.

The chain has TRBV6-5 and TRBJ2-3; TRBD1 aligns across 7 bases. The CDR3 totals 16 residues. CDR1 and CDR2 from the germline V gene are MNHEY and SVGAGI. V was pared by 2 bases and J by 2 bases, with 7 bases of the junction left unmatched. CDR3 in DNA: TGTGCCAGCAGTTACAAACGGGACAGAGTCACAGATACGCAGTATTTT. This encodes CASSYKRDRVTDTQYF.

The V and J genes are TRBV30 and TRBJ1-5, with D possibly TRBD1 on 6 matching bases. Germline V CDR1 and CDR2: GTSNPN, SVGIG (reference sequence). The CDR3 contains 13 residues. V lost 1 base to trimming and J lost 5 bases, with 9 bases between them. The CDR3 reads CAWSADSYQPQHF. CDR3 in DNA: TGTGCCTGGAGTGCGGACAGTTATCAGCCCCAGCATTTT.

The rearrangement links TRBV2 to TRBJ2-7, with 10 bases identical to TRBD2. Germline V CDR1 and CDR2: SNHLY, FYNNEI. This CDR3 has 13 amino acids. V trimming: 7 bases; J trimming: 3 bases; junction bases outside the gene matches: 3. CDR3 sequence reads: CASTRTSGYEQYF. The CDR3 bases are TGTGCCAGCACCCGGACTAGCGGCTACGAGCAGTACTTC. Full variable domain (missing parts from reference TRBV2 and TRBJ2-7): EPEVTQTPSHQVTQMGQEVILRCVPISNHLYFYWYRQILGQKVEFLVSFYNNEISEKSEIFDDQFSVERPDGSNFTLKIRSTKLEDSAMYFCASTRTSGYEQYFGPGTRLTVT.

The chain is built from TRBV28 and TRBJ2-3; 8 bases line up with TRBD2. Germline V gives CDR1 MDHEN, CDR2 SYDVKM. The CDR3 covers 14 residues. The V segment lost 5 bases and the J segment 8 bases; nucleotides outside the gene matches: 9. Here the CDR3 DNA reads TGTGCCAGCAGTACCCCGGGACTAGGCTCTACGCAGTATTTT. It codes for CASSTPGLGSTQYF.

The CDR3 spells CASSVDLASSYEQYF. Written as DNA, the CDR3 is TGTGCCAGCAGCGTCGATTTAGCCTCGAGCTACGAGCAGTACTTC. The chain joins TRBV9 to TRBJ2-7; D ambiguous. The germline V gene has CDR1 SGDLS and CDR2 YYNGEE. The CDR3 totals 15 residues. The V gene lost 2 bases and the J gene lost 3 bases, with 15 bases spanning the gap.

The chain uses TRBV19 and TRBJ2-1; TRBD2 matches at 8 bases. V shed 7 bases and J 4 bases; nucleotides not matched to a gene: 9. The CDR3 covers 15 residues. Per the germline V gene, CDR1 is LNHDA and CDR2 is SQIVND (reference sequence). CDR3 DNA sequence: TGTGCCAGTAACCGAGCGGGAGCAAGGTACAATGAGCAGTTCTTC. Amino acids: CASNRAGARYNEQFF.

The chain joins TRBV5-1 to TRBJ2-2; 7 nucleotides match TRBD2. Losses at the gene ends were 3 bases for V and 6 bases for J; bases not matched to a gene: 5. This CDR3 region has 14 residues. Germline values: CDR1 SGHRS, CDR2 YFSETQ. For the CDR3, the DNA is TGCGCCAGCAGCTCCGGACTAGATCCCGGGGAGCTGTTTTTT. Protein product: CASSSGLDPGELFF.

The rearrangement joins TRBV4-1 to TRBJ2-7; 7 bases fit TRBD2. After removal of 1 base from V and 3 bases from J, the junction contained 0 bases not matched to a gene. This CDR3 comprises 13 residues. Looked up from germline, CDR1 is MGHRA and CDR2 is YSYEKL. CDR3 nucleotides: TGCGCCAGCAGCCAAGCTAGCGGCTACGAGCAGTACTTC. It specifies CASSQASGYEQYF.

V usage is TRBV5-1 and J usage is TRBJ2-2; TRBD1 is a possible D gene (5 bases). The CDR3 spans 16 residues. Germline values: CDR1 SGHRS, CDR2 YFSETQ. The V and J ends lost 1 base and 0 bases respectively, with 10 bases between them. The CDR3 reads CASSLSARANTGELFF. DNA of the CDR3: TGCGCCAGCAGCTTGTCTGCCAGGGCGAACACCGGGGAGCTGTTTTTT.

This clone was detected once. V usage is TRBV4-1 and J usage is TRBJ2-7; a possible D gene is TRBD1 (6 bases). This CDR3 contains 13 residues. Trimming took off 4 bases at V and 6 bases at J, with 13 bases between the two ends. The germline CDR1 and CDR2 sequences are MGHRA and YSYEKL. The CDR3 sequence: CASSPRQEFEQYF. The CDR3 DNA reads as TGCGCCAGCAGCCCAAGACAGGAATTCGAGCAGTACTTC.

The CDR3 DNA sequence: TGTGCCAGCAGCTTAGCGTCAGGGGATGGCTACACCTTC. Translation gives CASSLASGDGYTF. The gene calls are TRBV7-9 and TRBJ1-2; perhaps TRBD1 as D (6 bases). The V gene's germline CDR1 is SEHNR and CDR2 FQNEAQ (reference sequence). V lost 0 bases and J 6 bases, leaving 8 bases between the germline ends. The CDR3 runs 13 residues.